The present T cell receptor (beta chain) was sequenced within a study of T cell responses to AZD1222 COVID-19 vaccine. Second-dose schedules of about 4 or about 12 weeks were combined. Sequencing was performed with immunoSEQ multiplex PCR; in TCRdb, only in-frame clones are kept and a portion is missing. The table includes 120,000 or so clones, about 86% detected once. In its sample, this clone was seen once. This TCR came from an adult who received the AZD1222 COVID-19 vaccine. The material sequenced was peripheral blood, taken 28 days after the second AZD1222 dose.

This chain's CDR3 is CASSPTLGGTEAFF. CDR3 DNA sequence: TGTGCCAGCAGCCCGACCCTGGGGGGCACTGAAGCTTTCTTT. This chain connects TRBV27 to TRBJ1-1; tentatively, D is TRBD1 (5 bases). Germline V gene data show CDR1 as MNHEY and CDR2 as SMNVEV (reference sequence). This CDR3 spans 14 amino acids. Trimming took off 6 bases at V and 4 bases at J, with 15 bases between the two ends.